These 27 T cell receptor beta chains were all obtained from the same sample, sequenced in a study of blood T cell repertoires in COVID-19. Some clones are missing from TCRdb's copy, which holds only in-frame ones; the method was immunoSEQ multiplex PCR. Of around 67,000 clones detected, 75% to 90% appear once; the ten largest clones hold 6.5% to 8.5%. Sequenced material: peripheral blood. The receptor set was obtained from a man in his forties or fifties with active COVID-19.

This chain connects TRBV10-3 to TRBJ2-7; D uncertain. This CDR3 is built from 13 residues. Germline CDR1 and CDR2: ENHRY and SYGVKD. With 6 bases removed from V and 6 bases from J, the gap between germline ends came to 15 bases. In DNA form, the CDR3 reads TGTGCCATCAGGATGACTCCCTCGGGCGAGCAGTACTTC. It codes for CAIRMTPSGEQYF.

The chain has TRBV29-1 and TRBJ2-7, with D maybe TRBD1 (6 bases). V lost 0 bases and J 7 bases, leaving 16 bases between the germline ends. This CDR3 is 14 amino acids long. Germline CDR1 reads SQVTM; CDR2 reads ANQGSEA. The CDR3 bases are TGCAGCGTTGAAGAGACGGCAGGGGCGACTGAGCAGTACTTC. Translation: CSVEETAGATEQYF.

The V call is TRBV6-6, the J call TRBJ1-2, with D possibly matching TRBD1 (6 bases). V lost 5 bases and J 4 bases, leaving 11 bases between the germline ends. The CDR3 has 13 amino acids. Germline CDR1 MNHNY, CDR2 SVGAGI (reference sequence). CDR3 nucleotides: TGTGCCAGCAGTCTGGGGGACACCTATGGCTACACCTTC. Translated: CASSLGDTYGYTF.

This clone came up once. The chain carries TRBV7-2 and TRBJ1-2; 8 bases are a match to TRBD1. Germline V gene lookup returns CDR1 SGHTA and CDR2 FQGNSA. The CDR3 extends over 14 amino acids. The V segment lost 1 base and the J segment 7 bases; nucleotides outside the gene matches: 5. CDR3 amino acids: CASSLGQGASGYTF. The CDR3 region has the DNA TGTGCCAGCAGCTTAGGCCAGGGGGCGAGTGGCTACACCTTC.

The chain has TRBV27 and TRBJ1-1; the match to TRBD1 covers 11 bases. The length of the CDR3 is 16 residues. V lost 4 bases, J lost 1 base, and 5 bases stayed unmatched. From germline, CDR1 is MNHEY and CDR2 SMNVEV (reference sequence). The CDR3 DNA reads TGTGCCAGCAGTTCCTGGACAGGGGGCCGGAACACTGAAGCTTTCTTT. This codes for CASSSWTGGRNTEAFF.

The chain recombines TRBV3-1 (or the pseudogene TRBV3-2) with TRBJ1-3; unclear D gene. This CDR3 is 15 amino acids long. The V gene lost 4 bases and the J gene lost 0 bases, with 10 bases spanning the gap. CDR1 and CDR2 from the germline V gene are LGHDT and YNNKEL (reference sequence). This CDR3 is CASSLTASSGNTIYF. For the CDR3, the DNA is TGTGCCAGCAGCCTAACAGCTTCCTCTGGAAACACCATATATTTT.

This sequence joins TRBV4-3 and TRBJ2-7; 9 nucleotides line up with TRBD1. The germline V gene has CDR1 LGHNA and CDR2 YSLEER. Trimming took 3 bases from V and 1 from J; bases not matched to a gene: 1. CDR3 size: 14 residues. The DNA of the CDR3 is TGCGCCAGCAGCCACGGGACAGGGTCCTACGAGCAGTACTTC. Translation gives CASSHGTGSYEQYF.

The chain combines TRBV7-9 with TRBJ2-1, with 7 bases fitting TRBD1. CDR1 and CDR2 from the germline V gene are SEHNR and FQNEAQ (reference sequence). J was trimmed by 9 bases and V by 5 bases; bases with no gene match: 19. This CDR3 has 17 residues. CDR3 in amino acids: CASSPRGTALRDGEQFF. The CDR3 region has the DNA TGTGCCAGCAGCCCCCGTGGGACAGCCTTACGCGACGGTGAGCAGTTCTTC.

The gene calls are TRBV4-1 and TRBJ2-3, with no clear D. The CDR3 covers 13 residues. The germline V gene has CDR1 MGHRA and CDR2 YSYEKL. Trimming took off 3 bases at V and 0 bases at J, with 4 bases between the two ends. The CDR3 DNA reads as TGCGCCAGCAGCCACGGGAGCACAGATACGCAGTATTTT. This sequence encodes CASSHGSTDTQYF.

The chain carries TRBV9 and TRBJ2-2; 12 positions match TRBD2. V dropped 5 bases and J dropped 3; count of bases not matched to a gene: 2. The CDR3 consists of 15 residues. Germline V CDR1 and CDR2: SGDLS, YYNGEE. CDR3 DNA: TGTGCCAGCAGGCGACTAGCGGGAGACACCGGGGAGCTGTTTTTT. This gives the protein CASRRLAGDTGELFF. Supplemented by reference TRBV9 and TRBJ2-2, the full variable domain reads DSGVTQTPKHLITATGQRVTLRCSPRSGDLSVYWYQQSLDQGLQFLIQYYNGEERAKGNILERFSAQQFPDLHSELNLSSLELGDSALYFCASRRLAGDTGELFFGEGSRLTVL.

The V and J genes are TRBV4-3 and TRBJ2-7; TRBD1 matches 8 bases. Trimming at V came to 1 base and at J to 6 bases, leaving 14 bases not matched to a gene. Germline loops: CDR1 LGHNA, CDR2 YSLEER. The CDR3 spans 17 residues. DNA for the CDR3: TGCGCCAGCAGCCAAGTTGGTCCCGCGCAGGGGGCCCTCGAGCAGTACTTC. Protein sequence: CASSQVGPAQGALEQYF.

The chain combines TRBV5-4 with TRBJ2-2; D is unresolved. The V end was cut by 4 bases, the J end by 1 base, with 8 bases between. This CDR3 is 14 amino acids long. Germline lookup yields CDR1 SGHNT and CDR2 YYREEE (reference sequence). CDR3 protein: CASSPTGNTGELFF. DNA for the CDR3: TGTGCCAGCAGCCCGACGGGGAACACCGGGGAGCTGTTTTTT.

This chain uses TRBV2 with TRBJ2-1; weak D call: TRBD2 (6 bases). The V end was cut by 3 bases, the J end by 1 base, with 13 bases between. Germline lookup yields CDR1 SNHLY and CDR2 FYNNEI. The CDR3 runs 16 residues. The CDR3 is CASSDGGSGSYNEQFF. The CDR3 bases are TGTGCCAGCAGTGATGGCGGAAGCGGGTCCTACAATGAGCAGTTCTTC.

The CDR3, as DNA: TGTGCCAGCAGCCCCCATCGGTTGGGAGTAGCGGGAGATCCCTACGAGCAGTACTTC. This encodes CASSPHRLGVAGDPYEQYF. V gene TRBV9 combines with J gene TRBJ2-7; 9 nucleotides line up with TRBD2. The CDR3 is 19 residues long. Germline CDR1 and CDR2: SGDLS and YYNGEE. The junction had 19 bases not matched to a gene; V was cut back by 4 bases and J by 2 bases.

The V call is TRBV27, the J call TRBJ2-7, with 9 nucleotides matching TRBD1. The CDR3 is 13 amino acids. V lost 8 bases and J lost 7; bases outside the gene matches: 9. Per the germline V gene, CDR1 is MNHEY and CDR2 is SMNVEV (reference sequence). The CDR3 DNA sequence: TGTGCCAGCGCCTGGACAGGGGCCGGGGAGCAGTACTTC. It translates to CASAWTGAGEQYF.

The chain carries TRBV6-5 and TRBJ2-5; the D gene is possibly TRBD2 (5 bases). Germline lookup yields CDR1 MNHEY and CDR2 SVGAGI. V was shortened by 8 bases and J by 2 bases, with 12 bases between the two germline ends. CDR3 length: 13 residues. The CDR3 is CASGRRGQETQYF. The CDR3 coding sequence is TGTGCCAGCGGCCGCAGAGGGCAAGAGACCCAGTACTTC.

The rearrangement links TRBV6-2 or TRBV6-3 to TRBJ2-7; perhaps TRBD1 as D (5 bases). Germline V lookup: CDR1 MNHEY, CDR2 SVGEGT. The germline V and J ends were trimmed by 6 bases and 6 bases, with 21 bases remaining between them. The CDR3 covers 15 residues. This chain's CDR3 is CASSPQRHTRVEQYF. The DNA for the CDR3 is TGTGCCAGCAGCCCCCAAAGGCATACCAGGGTCGAGCAGTACTTC.

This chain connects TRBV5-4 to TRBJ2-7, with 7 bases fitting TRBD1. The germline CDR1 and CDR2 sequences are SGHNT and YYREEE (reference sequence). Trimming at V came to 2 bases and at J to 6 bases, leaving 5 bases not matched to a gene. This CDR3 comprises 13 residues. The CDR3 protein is CASSFDRESEQYF. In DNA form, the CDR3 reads TGTGCCAGCAGCTTCGACAGGGAAAGCGAGCAGTACTTC. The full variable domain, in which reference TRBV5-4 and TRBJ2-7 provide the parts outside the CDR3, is ETGVTQSPTHLIKTRGQQVTLRCSSQSGHNTVSWYQQALGQGPQFIFQYYREEENGRGNFPPRFSGLQFPNYSSELNVNALELDDSALYLCASSFDRESEQYFGPGTRLTVT.

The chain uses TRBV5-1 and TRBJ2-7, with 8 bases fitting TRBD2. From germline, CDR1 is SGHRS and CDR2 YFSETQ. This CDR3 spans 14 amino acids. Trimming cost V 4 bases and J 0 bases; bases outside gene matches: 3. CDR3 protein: CASSPGGYSYEQYF. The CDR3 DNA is TGCGCCAGCAGCCCGGGAGGGTACTCCTACGAGCAGTACTTC.

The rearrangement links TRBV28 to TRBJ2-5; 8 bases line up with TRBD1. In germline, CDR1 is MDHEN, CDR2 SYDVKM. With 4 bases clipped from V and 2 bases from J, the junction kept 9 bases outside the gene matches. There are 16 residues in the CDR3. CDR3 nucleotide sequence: TGTGCCAGCAGTTCAATTCGGACAGGGTTGCAAGAGACCCAGTACTTC. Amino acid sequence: CASSSIRTGLQETQYF.

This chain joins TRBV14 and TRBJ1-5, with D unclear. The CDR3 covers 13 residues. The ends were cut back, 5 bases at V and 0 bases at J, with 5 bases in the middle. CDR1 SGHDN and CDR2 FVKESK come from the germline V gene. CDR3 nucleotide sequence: TGTGCCAGCAGCAGCAATAGCAATCAGCCCCAGCATTTT. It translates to CASSSNSNQPQHF.

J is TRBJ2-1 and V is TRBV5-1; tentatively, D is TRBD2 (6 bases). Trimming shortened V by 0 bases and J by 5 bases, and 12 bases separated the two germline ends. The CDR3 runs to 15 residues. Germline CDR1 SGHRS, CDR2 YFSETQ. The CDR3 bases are TGCGCCAGCAGCTTGGCCTACGGGAGCCACAATGAGCAGTTCTTC. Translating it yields CASSLAYGSHNEQFF.

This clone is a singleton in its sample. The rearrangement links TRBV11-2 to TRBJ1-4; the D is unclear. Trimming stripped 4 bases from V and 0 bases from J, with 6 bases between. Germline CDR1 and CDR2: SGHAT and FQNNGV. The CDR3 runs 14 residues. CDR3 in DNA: TGTGCCAGCAGCTACAGCCCAACTAATGAAAAACTGTTTTTT. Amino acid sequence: CASSYSPTNEKLFF.

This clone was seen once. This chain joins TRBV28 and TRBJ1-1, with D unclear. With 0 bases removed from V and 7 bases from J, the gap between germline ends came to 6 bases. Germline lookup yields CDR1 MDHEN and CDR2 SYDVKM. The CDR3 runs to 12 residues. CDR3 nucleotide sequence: TGTGCCAGCAGTTTATGGGGCCTTGAAGCTTTCTTT. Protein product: CASSLWGLEAFF. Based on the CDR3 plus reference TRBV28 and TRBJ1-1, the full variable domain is DVKVTQSSRYLVKRTGEKVFLECVQDMDHENMFWYRQDPGLGLRLIYFSYDVKMKEKGDIPEGYSVSREKKERFSLILESASTNQTSMYLCASSLWGLEAFFGQGTRLTVV.

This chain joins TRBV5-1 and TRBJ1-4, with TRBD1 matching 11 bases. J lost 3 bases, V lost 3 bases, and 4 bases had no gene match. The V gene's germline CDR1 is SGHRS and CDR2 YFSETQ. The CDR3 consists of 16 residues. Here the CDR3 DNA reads TGCGCCAGCAGCTCTGGACAGGGGGCCGCTAATGAAAAACTGTTTTTT. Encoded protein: CASSSGQGAANEKLFF.

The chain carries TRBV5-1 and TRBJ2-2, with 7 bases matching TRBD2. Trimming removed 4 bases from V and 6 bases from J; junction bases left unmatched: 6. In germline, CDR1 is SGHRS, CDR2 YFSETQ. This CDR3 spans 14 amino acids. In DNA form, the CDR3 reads TGCGCCAGCAGCGGAGGCCTAGCGGCCGGGGAGCTGTTTTTT. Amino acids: CASSGGLAAGELFF.

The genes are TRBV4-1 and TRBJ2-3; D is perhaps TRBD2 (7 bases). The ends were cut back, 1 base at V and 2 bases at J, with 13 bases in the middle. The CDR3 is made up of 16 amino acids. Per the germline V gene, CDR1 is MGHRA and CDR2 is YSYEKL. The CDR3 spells CASSQGKGGLTDTQYF. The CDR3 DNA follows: TGCGCCAGCAGCCAAGGAAAGGGGGGGCTCACAGATACGCAGTATTTT.